The entry that follows covers one T cell receptor beta chain sequence. The data belong to a study of blood T cell repertoires in COVID-19. Study overall: Donors in the United States, Italy and Spain gave samples during acute or convalescent COVID-19. PBMCs, B-cell-depleted T cells, or T cells provided the cDNA or gDNA that made up the material.

The authors' processing: Nucleated cell number was recorded as an estimate derived from reference gene primer amplification. The protocol was immunoSEQ multiplex PCR, while the TCRdb copy is restricted to in-frame clones and leaves out a portion. Clone size and the V and J calls come from that table; the DNA yielded D and trimming. The sample has 40,000 to 65,000 clones; around 84% are singletons. With 9 bases removed from V and 3 bases from J, the gap between germline ends came to 17 bases. The germline gives CDR1 LNHDA, CDR2 SQIVND (reference sequence). This CDR3 region has 14 residues. The sequenced sample consisted of peripheral blood. The receptor's source is a man between 65 and 80 years old with active COVID-19. This chain joins TRBV19 and TRBJ1-1; D is undetermined. CDR3 DNA sequence: TGTGCCAGCTTCTATCAGGCAGACCACACTGAAGCTTTCTTT. Translating gives CASFYQADHTEAFF.